The 21 T cell receptor beta chains below were found in one sample sequenced in a study of blood T cells in healthy people across ages. Together with a sample-barcoded 5' primer, a J-beta primer mix was included in a second PCR lasting about 6 to 11 cycles. Via MiXCR, TCRdb re-called the 5' RACE reads, giving one row per CDR3 protein. The sample contains approximately 830,000 distinct CDR3 sequences, 60% to 80% of which appear only once. Sequenced material: blood. These TCRs come from a man aged 25-45 years in good health.

This clonotype was recorded a few times. The gene calls are TRBV20-1 and TRBJ2-1; a possible D gene is TRBD1 (5 bases). Trimming cost V 3 bases and J 8 bases, with 11 bases left between them. The CDR3 length is 12 residues. The germline V gene encodes CDR1 DFQATT and CDR2 SNEGSKA (reference sequence). In nucleotides, the CDR3 is TGCAGTGCTAGGCCCAGGGTGGATGAGCAGTTCTTC. Residues: CSARPRVDEQFF.

The count of this clonotype is one. V is TRBV29-1 and J is TRBJ1-2, with no clear D. CDR1 and CDR2 from the germline V gene are SQVTM and ANQGSEA. The CDR3 is made up of 11 amino acids. V was shortened by 7 bases and J by 8 bases, with 14 bases between the two germline ends. The CDR3 is CSGVGIYGYTF. For the CDR3, the DNA is TGCAGCGGTGTCGGGATCTACGGCTACACCTTC.

The chain joins TRBV25-1 to TRBJ2-7; no definite D call. Trimming took 1 base from V and 3 from J, leaving 7 bases between them. The CDR3 is 13 residues long. CDR1 and CDR2 from the germline V gene are MGHDK and SYGVNS. The CDR3 coding sequence is TGTGCCAGCAGTGAATCCCCGGGCTACGAGCAGTACTTC. Its translation: CASSESPGYEQYF.

This rearrangement joins TRBV15 to TRBJ1-4; TRBD1 is a possible D gene (5 bases). The germline gives CDR1 LNHNV, CDR2 YYDKDF (reference sequence). The CDR3 covers 15 residues. V was clipped by 4 bases and J by 0 bases, with 9 bases between them. CDR3 region: CATSNGDPTNEKLFF. Written as DNA, the CDR3 is TGTGCCACCAGCAACGGGGACCCAACTAATGAAAAACTGTTTTTT.

The V call is TRBV4-2, the J call TRBJ1-5; 9 nucleotides match TRBD1. CDR3 size: 16 residues. V was clipped by 6 bases and J by 2 bases; unmatched bases: 8. Germline V CDR1 and CDR2: LGHNA, YNFKEQ. CDR3 coding DNA: TGTGCCAGCAGGAACTCGGGACAGGGAGGCAATCAGCCCCAGCATTTT. Translation: CASRNSGQGGNQPQHF.

The V gene is TRBV7-9, the J gene TRBJ2-1, with D maybe TRBD2 (6 bases). With 3 bases removed from V and 10 bases from J, the gap between germline ends came to 13 bases. The germline CDR1 and CDR2 sequences are SEHNR and FQNEAQ (reference sequence). This CDR3 spans 13 amino acids. Here the CDR3 reads CASSLGLHREQFF. The CDR3 DNA reads as TGTGCCAGCAGCTTGGGACTGCACAGGGAGCAGTTCTTC.

This clonotype came up once. This sequence joins TRBV7-2 and TRBJ2-1; 11 bases are shared with TRBD2. CDR3 size: 16 residues. V shed 5 bases and J 3 bases; nucleotides not matched to a gene: 6. Germline lookup yields CDR1 SGHTA and CDR2 FQGNSA. The CDR3 DNA reads TGTGCCAGCAGCCGGGGACTAGCGGTAGTCTACAATGAGCAGTTCTTC. Its translation is CASSRGLAVVYNEQFF.

The CDR3 sequence is CASSFQQGQGDNEQFF. The DNA of the CDR3 is TGCGCCAGCAGCTTCCAGCAGGGACAGGGGGACAATGAGCAGTTCTTC. This chain joins TRBV5-1 and TRBJ2-1; 11 positions match TRBD1. Looked up from germline, CDR1 is SGHRS and CDR2 is YFSETQ. The V segment lost 2 bases and the J segment 5 bases; nucleotides outside the gene matches: 6. The CDR3 extends over 16 amino acids. The full variable domain, in which reference TRBV5-1 and TRBJ2-1 provide the parts outside the CDR3, is KAGVTQTPRYLIKTRGQQVTLSCSPISGHRSVSWYQQTPGQGLQFLFEYFSETQRNKGNFPGRFSGRQFSNSRSEMNVSTLELGDSALYLCASSFQQGQGDNEQFFGPGTRLTVL.

V gene TRBV3-1 combines with J gene TRBJ1-4; D unresolved. The ends were cut back, 5 bases at V and 4 bases at J, with 11 bases in the middle. The V gene's germline CDR1 is LGHDT and CDR2 YNNKEL (reference sequence). The CDR3 runs 14 residues. The DNA for the CDR3 is TGTGCCAGCAGCTACGGCGGTTATAATGAAAAACTGTTTTTT. Amino acids: CASSYGGYNEKLFF. The variable domain in full, with the rest retrieved from reference TRBV3-1 and TRBJ1-4, is DTAVSQTPKYLVTQMGNDKSIKCEQNLGHDTMYWYKQDSKKFLKIMFSYNNKELIINETVPNRFSPKSPDKAHLNLHINSLELGDSAVYFCASSYGGYNEKLFFGSGTQLSVL.

This clonotype was detected only a few times. The CDR3 region is CASSDWGGSAKNIQYF. DNA for the CDR3: TGTGCCAGCAGTGACTGGGGGGGCTCGGCCAAAAACATTCAGTACTTC. This sequence joins TRBV6-4 and TRBJ2-4; tentative D call: TRBD2 (7 bases). V lost 1 base, J lost 1 base, and 11 bases lay in between. Germline V gene lookup returns CDR1 MRHNA and CDR2 SNTAGT. The CDR3 spans 16 residues.

V gene TRBV4-3 combines with J gene TRBJ2-3; perhaps TRBD2 as D (7 bases). Germline V lookup: CDR1 LGHNA, CDR2 YSLEER. V gave up 3 bases and J gave up 4 bases, with 17 bases separating them. This CDR3 comprises 16 residues. CDR3 DNA: TGCGCCAGCAGCCAGGTTAGAGGGGGGGGCCCAGATACGCAGTATTTT. Translating it yields CASSQVRGGGPDTQYF.

The chain is built from TRBV7-2 and TRBJ2-3; D possibly corresponds to TRBD2 (5 bases). V lost 5 bases and J 5 bases, leaving 11 bases between the germline ends. This CDR3 has 13 amino acids. The germline CDR1 and CDR2 sequences are SGHTA and FQGNSA. This CDR3 reads CASSGNGRDTQYF. The CDR3 coding sequence is TGTGCCAGCAGCGGAAATGGGAGAGATACGCAGTATTTT.

The J gene is TRBJ1-2, the V gene TRBV2; D uncertain. CDR3 length: 12 amino acids. CDR1 and CDR2 (germline): SNHLY, FYNNEI. Trimming took 3 bases from V and 5 from J, leaving 7 bases between them. CDR3 sequence reads: CASSDSGYGYTF. CDR3 DNA sequence: TGTGCCAGCAGTGACAGCGGGTATGGCTACACCTTC. Filled out from reference TRBV2 and TRBJ1-2, the complete variable domain reads EPEVTQTPSHQVTQMGQEVILRCVPISNHLYFYWYRQILGQKVEFLVSFYNNEISEKSEIFDDQFSVERPDGSNFTLKIRSTKLEDSAMYFCASSDSGYGYTFGSGTRLTVV.

V and J are TRBV6-2 or TRBV6-3 and TRBJ1-5, with TRBD1 as a possible D gene (6 bases). The CDR3 has 15 residues. Trimming took off 4 bases at V and 1 base at J, with 11 bases between the two ends. Germline CDR1 and CDR2: MNHEY and SVGEGT. Here the CDR3 DNA reads TGTGCCAGCAGTTCCGGGACAATAAGCAATCAGCCCCAGCATTTT. Protein: CASSSGTISNQPQHF.

The genes are TRBV20-1 and TRBJ2-7; 8 bases are shared with TRBD1. V shed 0 bases, J shed 2 bases, and the junction held 15 bases outside the gene matches. Germline loops: CDR1 DFQATT, CDR2 SNEGSKA (reference sequence). CDR3 length equals 18 residues. The DNA of the CDR3 is TGCAGTGCTAGAGACCCAGGAATTGACAGGGGAAATCCCTACGAGCAGTACTTC. Amino acid sequence: CSARDPGIDRGNPYEQYF.

This clonotype was counted only a few times. The chain carries TRBV28 and TRBJ1-4; D not resolved. CDR1 and CDR2 (germline): MDHEN, SYDVKM. This CDR3 spans 14 amino acids. Between the trimmed V and J ends, which lost 4 bases and 8 bases, there was a span of 14 bases. CDR3 bases: TGTGCCAGCAGTTCAGTGGGAATGAGCGAAAAACTGTTTTTT. It codes for CASSSVGMSEKLFF.

The chain couples TRBV6-2 or TRBV6-3 to TRBJ2-3; possible D gene TRBD2, 6 bases. Trimming shortened V by 1 base and J by 6 bases, and 17 bases separated the two germline ends. Germline V gene sequence: CDR1 MNHEY, CDR2 SVGEGT. The CDR3 has 16 residues. The CDR3 bases are TGTGCCAGCAGTTACTTTGTAGCGGCCGCCGCGGATACGCAGTATTTT. As protein: CASSYFVAAAADTQYF.

The CDR3 sequence is CASSILHSGGEQFF. The CDR3 DNA reads as TGTGCCAGCAGCATACTCCATAGCGGGGGTGAGCAGTTCTTC. The rearrangement links TRBV7-3 to TRBJ2-1; TRBD2 matches at 9 bases. Germline CDR1 is SGHTA and CDR2 is FQGTGA. The CDR3 contains 14 residues. Unmatched junction bases numbered 8, after V lost 5 bases and J lost 9 bases. The variable domain in full, with the rest retrieved from reference TRBV7-3 and TRBJ2-1, is GAGVSQTPSNKVTEKGKYVELRCDPISGHTALYWYRQSLGQGPEFLIYFQGTGAADDSGLPNDRFFAVRPEGSVSTLKIQRTERGDSAVYLCASSILHSGGEQFFGPGTRLTVL.

This clonotype was detected many times. This sequence joins TRBV9 and TRBJ2-3, with 7 bases fitting TRBD2. This CDR3 comprises 17 residues. V shed 0 bases, J shed 0 bases, and the junction held 7 bases outside the gene matches. From germline, CDR1 is SGDLS and CDR2 YYNGEE. The CDR3 protein is CASSVDAGDLSTDTQYF. The CDR3 DNA reads TGTGCCAGCAGCGTAGATGCGGGGGACCTGAGCACAGATACGCAGTATTTT.

This chain connects TRBV4-3 to TRBJ1-2; 9 bases fit TRBD1. The germline V gene has CDR1 LGHNA and CDR2 YSLEER. The CDR3 runs 16 residues. V was pared by 1 base and J by 4 bases, with 7 bases of the junction left unmatched. The CDR3 DNA is TGCGCCAGCAGCCAAGCCCCGACAGGGGGTGCCTATGGCTACACCTTC. Its translation: CASSQAPTGGAYGYTF.

The rearrangement joins TRBV20-1 to TRBJ2-5; no firm D call. The CDR3 runs to 14 residues. Germline V gene data show CDR1 as DFQATT and CDR2 as SNEGSKA (reference sequence). Deletions cut 0 bases from V and 12 bases from J, with 20 bases between. Written as DNA, the CDR3 is TGCAGTGCTAGAGATATGAAGAGAAGCTACGAGAAGTACTTC. Translated, it gives CSARDMKRSYEKYF.